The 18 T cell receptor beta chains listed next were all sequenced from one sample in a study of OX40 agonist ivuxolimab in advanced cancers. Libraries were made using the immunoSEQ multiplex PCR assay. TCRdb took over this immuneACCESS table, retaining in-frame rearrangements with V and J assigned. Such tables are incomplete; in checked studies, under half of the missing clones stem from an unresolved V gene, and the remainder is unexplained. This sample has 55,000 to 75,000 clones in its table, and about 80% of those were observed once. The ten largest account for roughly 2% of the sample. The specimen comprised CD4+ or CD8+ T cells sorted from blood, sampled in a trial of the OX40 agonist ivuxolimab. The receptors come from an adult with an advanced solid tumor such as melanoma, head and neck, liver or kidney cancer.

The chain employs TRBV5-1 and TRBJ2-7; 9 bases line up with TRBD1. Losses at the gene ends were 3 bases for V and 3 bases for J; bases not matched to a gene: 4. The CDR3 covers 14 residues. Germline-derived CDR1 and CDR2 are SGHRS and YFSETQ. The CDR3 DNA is TGCGCCAGCAGCTCCGGGACAGGGTTCTACGAGCAGTACTTC. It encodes CASSSGTGFYEQYF.

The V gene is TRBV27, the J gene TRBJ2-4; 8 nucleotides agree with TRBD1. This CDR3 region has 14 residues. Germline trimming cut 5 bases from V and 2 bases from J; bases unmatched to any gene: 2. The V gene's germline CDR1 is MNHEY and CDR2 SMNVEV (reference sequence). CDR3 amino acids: CASSRTGTKNIQYF. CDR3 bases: TGTGCCAGCAGTCGGACAGGGACCAAAAACATTCAGTACTTC.

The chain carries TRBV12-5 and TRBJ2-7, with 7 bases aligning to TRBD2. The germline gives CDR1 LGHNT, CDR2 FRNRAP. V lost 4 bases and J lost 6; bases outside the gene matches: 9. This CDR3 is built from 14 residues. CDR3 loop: CASGSAGVEREQYF. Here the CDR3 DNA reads TGTGCTAGTGGTTCCGCGGGAGTCGAACGCGAGCAGTACTTC.

The CDR3 protein is CASSFQGYEQYF. The CDR3, as DNA: TGCGCCAGCAGCTTCCAGGGTTACGAGCAGTACTTC. V gene TRBV5-1 combines with J gene TRBJ2-7, with D perhaps matching TRBD1 (5 bases). CDR1 is SGHRS, CDR2 YFSETQ, per germline. Between the trimmed V and J ends, which lost 2 bases and 4 bases, there was a span of 7 bases. This CDR3 contains 12 residues.

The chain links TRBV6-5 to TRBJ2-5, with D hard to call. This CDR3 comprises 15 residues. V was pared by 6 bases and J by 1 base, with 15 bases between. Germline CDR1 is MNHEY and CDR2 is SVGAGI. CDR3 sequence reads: CASSRTQRVQETQYF. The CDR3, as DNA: TGTGCCAGCAGCCGGACCCAGCGCGTCCAAGAGACCCAGTACTTC.

CDR3 sequence reads: CASSQWSGGSSYNEQFF. CDR3 in DNA: TGCGCCAGCAGTCAATGGAGTGGGGGGAGCTCCTACAATGAGCAGTTCTTC. V usage is TRBV23-1 and J usage is TRBJ2-1; a weak D match, TRBD2 (6 bases). Being an ORF, TRBV23-1 has a function that is uncertain. V lost 1 base to trimming and J lost 0 bases, with 13 bases between them. This CDR3 contains 17 residues.

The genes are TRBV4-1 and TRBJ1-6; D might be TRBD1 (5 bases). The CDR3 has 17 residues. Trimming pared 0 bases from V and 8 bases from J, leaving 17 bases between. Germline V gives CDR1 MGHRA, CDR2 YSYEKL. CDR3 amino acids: CASSQEVPQAGDSPLHF. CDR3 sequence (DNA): TGCGCCAGCAGCCAAGAAGTCCCACAGGCGGGGGATTCACCCCTCCACTTT.

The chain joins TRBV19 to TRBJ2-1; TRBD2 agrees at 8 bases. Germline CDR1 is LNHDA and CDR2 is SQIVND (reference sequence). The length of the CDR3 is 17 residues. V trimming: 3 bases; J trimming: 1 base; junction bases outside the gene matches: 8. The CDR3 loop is CASSIGLAGLSYNEQFF. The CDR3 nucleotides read TGTGCCAGTAGTATCGGGCTAGCGGGTTTATCCTACAATGAGCAGTTCTTC.

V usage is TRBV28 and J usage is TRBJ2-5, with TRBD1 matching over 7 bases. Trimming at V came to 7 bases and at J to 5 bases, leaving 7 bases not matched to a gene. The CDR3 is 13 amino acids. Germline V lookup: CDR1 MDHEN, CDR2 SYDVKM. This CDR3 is CASTRGGRETQYF. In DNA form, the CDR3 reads TGTGCCAGCACGCGAGGGGGCCGTGAGACCCAGTACTTC.

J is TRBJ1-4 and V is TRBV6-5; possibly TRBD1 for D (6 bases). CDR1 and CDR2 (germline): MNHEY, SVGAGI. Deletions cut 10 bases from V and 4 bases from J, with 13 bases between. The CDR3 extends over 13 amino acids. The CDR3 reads CATEDSFNEKLFF. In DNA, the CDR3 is TGTGCCACCGAGGACAGCTTTAATGAAAAACTGTTTTTT.

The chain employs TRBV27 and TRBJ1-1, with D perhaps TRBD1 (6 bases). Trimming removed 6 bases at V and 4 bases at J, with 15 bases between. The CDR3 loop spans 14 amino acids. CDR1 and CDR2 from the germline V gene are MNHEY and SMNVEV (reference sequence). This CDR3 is CASRQQGPVTEAFF. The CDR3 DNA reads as TGTGCCAGCAGACAACAGGGCCCGGTCACTGAAGCTTTCTTT.

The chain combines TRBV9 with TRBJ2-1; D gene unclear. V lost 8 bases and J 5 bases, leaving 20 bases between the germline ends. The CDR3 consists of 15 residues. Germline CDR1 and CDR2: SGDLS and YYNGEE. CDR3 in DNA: TGTGCCAGATCTGGGGTACCCCCTAGGGACAATGAGCAGTTCTTC. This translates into CARSGVPPRDNEQFF. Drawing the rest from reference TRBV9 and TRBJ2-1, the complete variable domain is DSGVTQTPKHLITATGQRVTLRCSPRSGDLSVYWYQQSLDQGLQFLIQYYNGEERAKGNILERFSAQQFPDLHSELNLSSLELGDSALYFCARSGVPPRDNEQFFGPGTRLTVL.

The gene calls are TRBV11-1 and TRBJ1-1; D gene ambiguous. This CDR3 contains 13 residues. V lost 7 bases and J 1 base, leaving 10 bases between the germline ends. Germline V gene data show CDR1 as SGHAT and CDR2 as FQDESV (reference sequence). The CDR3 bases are TGTGCCAGCAATTACGTGGGGAACACTGAAGCTTTCTTT. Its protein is CASNYVGNTEAFF. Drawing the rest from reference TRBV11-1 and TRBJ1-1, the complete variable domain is EAEVAQSPRYKITEKSQAVAFWCDPISGHATLYWYRQILGQGPELLVQFQDESVVDDSQLPKDRFSAERLKGVDSTLKIQPAELGDSAMYLCASNYVGNTEAFFGQGTRLTVV.

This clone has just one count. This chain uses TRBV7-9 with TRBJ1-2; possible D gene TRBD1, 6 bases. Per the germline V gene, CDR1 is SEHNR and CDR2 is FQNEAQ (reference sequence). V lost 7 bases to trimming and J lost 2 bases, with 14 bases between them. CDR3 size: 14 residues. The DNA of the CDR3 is TGTGCCAGCACCCCGGGGGCAGGCAACTATGGCTACACCTTC. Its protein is CASTPGAGNYGYTF.

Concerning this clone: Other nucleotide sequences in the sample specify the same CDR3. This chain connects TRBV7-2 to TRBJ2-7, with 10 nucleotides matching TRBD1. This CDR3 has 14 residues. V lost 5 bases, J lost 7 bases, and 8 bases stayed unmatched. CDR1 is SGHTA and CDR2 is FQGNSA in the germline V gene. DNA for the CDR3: TGTGCCAGCAGCCCGAGACAGGGGGCGGGGGAGCAGTACTTC. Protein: CASSPRQGAGEQYF.

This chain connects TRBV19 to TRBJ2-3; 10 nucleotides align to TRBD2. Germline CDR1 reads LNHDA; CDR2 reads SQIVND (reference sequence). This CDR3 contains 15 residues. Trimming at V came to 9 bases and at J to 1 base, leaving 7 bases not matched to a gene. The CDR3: CASQPGLAGTDTQYF. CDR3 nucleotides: TGTGCCAGCCAACCCGGACTAGCGGGCACAGATACGCAGTATTTT.

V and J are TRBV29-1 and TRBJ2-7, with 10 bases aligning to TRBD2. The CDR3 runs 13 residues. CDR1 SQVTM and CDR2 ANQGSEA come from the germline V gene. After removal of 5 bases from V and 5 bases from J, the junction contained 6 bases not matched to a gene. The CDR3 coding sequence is TGCAGCGTTCGAGGACTAGCGGTGAACGAGCAGTACTTC. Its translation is CSVRGLAVNEQYF.

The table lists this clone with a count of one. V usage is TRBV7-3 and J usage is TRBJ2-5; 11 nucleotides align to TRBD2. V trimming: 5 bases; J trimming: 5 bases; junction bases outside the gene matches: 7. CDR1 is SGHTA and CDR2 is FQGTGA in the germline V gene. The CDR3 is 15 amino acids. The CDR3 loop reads CASSINSGGAETQYF. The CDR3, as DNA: TGTGCCAGCAGCATCAATAGCGGGGGGGCGGAGACCCAGTACTTC.